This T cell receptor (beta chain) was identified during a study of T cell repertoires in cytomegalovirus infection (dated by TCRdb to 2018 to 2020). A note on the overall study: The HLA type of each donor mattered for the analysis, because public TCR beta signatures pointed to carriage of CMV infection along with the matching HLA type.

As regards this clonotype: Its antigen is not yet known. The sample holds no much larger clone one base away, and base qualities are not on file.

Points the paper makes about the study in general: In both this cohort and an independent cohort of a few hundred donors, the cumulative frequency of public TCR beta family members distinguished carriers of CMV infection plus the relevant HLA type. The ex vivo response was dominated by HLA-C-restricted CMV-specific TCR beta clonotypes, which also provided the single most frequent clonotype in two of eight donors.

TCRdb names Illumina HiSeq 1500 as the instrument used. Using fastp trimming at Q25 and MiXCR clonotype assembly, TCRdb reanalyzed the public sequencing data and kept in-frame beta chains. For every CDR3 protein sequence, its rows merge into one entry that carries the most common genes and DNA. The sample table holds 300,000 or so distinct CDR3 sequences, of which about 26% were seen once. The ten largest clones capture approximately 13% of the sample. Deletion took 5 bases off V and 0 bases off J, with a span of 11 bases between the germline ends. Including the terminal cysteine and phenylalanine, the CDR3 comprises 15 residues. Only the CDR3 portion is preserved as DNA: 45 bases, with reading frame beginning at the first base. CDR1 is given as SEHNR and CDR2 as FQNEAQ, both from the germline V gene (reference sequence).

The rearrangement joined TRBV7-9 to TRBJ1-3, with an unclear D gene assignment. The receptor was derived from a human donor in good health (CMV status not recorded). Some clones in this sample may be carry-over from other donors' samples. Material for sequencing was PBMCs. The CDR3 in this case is CASSQGIFSGNTIYF. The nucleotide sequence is TGTGCCAGCAGCCAAGGGATTTTCTCTGGAAACACCATATATTTT.